This T cell receptor (beta chain) stems from a study of beta chain features in type 1 diabetes. Regarding the study as a whole: Patients' naive, central memory and regulatory TCRB repertoires appeared more alike than those of healthy donors. TCRB CDR3s were moderately but significantly shorter in Type 1 diabetes patients in all four CD4+ subsets.

This clone was found a few times. Its antigen remains unknown. Investigators reverse transcribed all isolated RNA, so they sequenced expressed TCRB transcripts. Using immunoSEQ multiplex PCR, the repertoire was profiled, and TCRdb retains in-frame clones only, with some absent. The table lists 640,000 or so clones, about 14% of them singletons. CDR1 is PRHDT, CDR2 FYEKMQ, per germline (reference sequence). The CDR3 runs 14 residues. V lost 6 bases and J lost 4, with 13 bases in between. This clonotype was sampled from a man aged 18 to 29 with type 1 diabetes. J is TRBJ2-1 and V is TRBV13; D possibly corresponds to TRBD1 (6 bases). The sample taken for sequencing was naive CD4+ T cells from blood. This CDR3 reads CASRSGQRYNEQFF. DNA of the CDR3: TGTGCCAGCAGATCTGGACAGAGATACAATGAGCAGTTCTTC. Full variable domain (remainder filled in from reference TRBV13 and TRBJ2-1): AAGVIQSPRHLIKEKRETATLKCYPIPRHDTVYWYQQGPGQDPQFLISFYEKMQSDKGSIPDRFSAQQFSDYHSELNMSSLELGDSALYFCASRSGQRYNEQFFGPGTRLTVL.